A single sample is the source of the 25 T cell receptor beta chains below, sequenced in a study of T cells in women clearing cervical HPV infection (dated 2018 in TCRdb). Libraries were constructed by the immunoSEQ multiplex PCR assay. TCRdb limited this immuneACCESS table to in-frame rearrangements with V and J called. A share of clones is missing; checked studies link under half to unresolved V genes, and the rest is unexplained. This sample's table contains around 35,000 clones. 1.5% to 2% of the sample is held by the ten biggest clonotypes. Sequencing was performed on blood buffy coat. These receptors came from a woman between 18 and 69 years old with a cervical HPV16 infection that either progressed to CIN3+ or cleared (not recorded which).

With regard to this clone: The read ends 3 residues early relative to the CDR3; the germline J gene fills the gap. The V call is TRBV7-9, the J call TRBJ1-1; TRBD1 aligns across 9 bases. The V and J ends lost 1 base and 3 bases, in that order; junction bases with no gene match: 3. This CDR3 comprises 15 residues. Germline V CDR1 and CDR2: SEHNR, FQNEAQ (reference sequence). The sequenced CDR3 bases are TGTGCCAGCAGCTTAGGGGACAGGGACCACACTGAA. Its translation: CASSLGDRDHTE. The entire CDR3 sequence reads CASSLGDRDHTEAFF.

Comments on this clone: The CDR3 is cut off 3 residues early in the read; its end comes from the germline J gene. J is TRBJ2-1 and V is TRBV27, with D unresolved. The V and J ends lost 4 bases and 0 bases respectively, with 16 bases between them. CDR3 length: 17 amino acids. Germline V gives CDR1 MNHEY, CDR2 SMNVEV (reference sequence). The sequenced part of the CDR3 DNA is TGTGCCAGCAGTTCCAACCTCGGCAGACACTCCTACAATGAG. This sequence encodes CASSSNLGRHSYNE. The full CDR3 is CASSSNLGRHSYNEQFF.

The CDR3 region is CASSRGGSGANVLTF. The CDR3 DNA, read in part, is TGTGCCAGCAGCAGGGGAGGCTCTGGGGCCAACGTC. The chain couples TRBV11-3 to TRBJ2-6, with a possible D match to TRBD2 (6 bases). The read terminates 3 residues ahead of where the CDR3 ends, so the germline J gene completes it. Trimming stripped 5 bases from V and 0 bases from J, with 8 bases between. CDR1 SGHNT and CDR2 YENEEA come from the germline V gene. This CDR3 region has 15 residues.

A note on this clone: The read finishes 3 residues shy of the CDR3 end, and the germline J gene is used to complete it. V usage is TRBV20-1 and J usage is TRBJ2-7; TRBD2 aligns across 11 bases. Germline trimming cut 0 bases from V and 2 bases from J; bases unmatched to any gene: 18. The CDR3 covers 20 residues. CDR1 and CDR2 from the germline V gene are DFQATT and SNEGSKA (reference sequence). The CDR3 loop reads CSARDGKGLAGGRLPYEQYF. CDR3 DNA (partial): TGCAGTGCTAGAGATGGGAAGGGCCTAGCGGGGGGCCGTCTCCCCTACGAG.

A remark on this clone: The CDR3 goes on 3 residues after the read ends, and that part is filled in from the germline J gene. This chain joins TRBV20-1 and TRBJ2-5, with D maybe TRBD1 (6 bases). The germline V gene has CDR1 DFQATT and CDR2 SNEGSKA (reference sequence). V shed 5 bases and J shed 5 bases, with 18 bases lying between them. CDR3 length equals 14 residues. CDR3 loop: CSAFQTGRSETQYF. The DNA read from the CDR3 is TGCAGTGCTTTCCAGACAGGAAGGTCGGAGACC.

In regard to this clone: The DNA ends 3 residues before the CDR3 does, and the rest of the CDR3 is filled in from the germline J gene. The genes are TRBV30 and TRBJ1-2; D is undetermined. The CDR3 loop spans 11 amino acids. Germline lookup yields CDR1 GTSNPN and CDR2 SVGIG (reference sequence). CDR3: CAWRGRYDYTF. Partial CDR3 DNA: TGTGCCTGGAGGGGCCGCTACGAC.

Concerning this clone: The read finishes 3 residues shy of the CDR3 end, and the germline J gene is used to complete it. This sequence joins TRBV4-2 and TRBJ2-3; 9 bases are shared with TRBD2. Germline CDR1 and CDR2: LGHNA and YNFKEQ. This CDR3 has 18 residues. The part of the CDR3 DNA that was read is TGTGCCAGCAGCCAGGAGGACTGCGGGGGGGCCCCGCAAGAGACG. It codes for CASSQEDCGGAPQET. The entire CDR3 sequence reads CASSQEDCGGAPQETQYF.

The CDR3 spells CASSRTLASTDTYTF. CDR3 bases read: TGTGCCAGCAGCCGGACCTTGGCTAGCACAGATACC. V gene TRBV2 combines with J gene TRBJ1-2; D not certain. The sequence runs out 3 residues before the end of the CDR3; the remainder is reconstructed from the germline J gene. In germline, CDR1 is SNHLY, CDR2 FYNNEI. This CDR3 has 15 amino acids.

In the case of this clone: The read terminates 3 residues ahead of where the CDR3 ends, so the germline J gene completes it. The chain is built from TRBV7-8 and TRBJ1-4; no reliable D call. Germline CDR1 SGHVS, CDR2 FQNEAQ. Trimming took off 1 base at V and 8 bases at J, with 14 bases between the two ends. This CDR3 region has 15 residues. The covered CDR3 bases are TGTGCCAGCAGCTTAGGACTGGTGGTTCAAGAAAAA. Translation: CASSLGLVVQEK. From start to end, the CDR3 is CASSLGLVVQEKLFF.

Points on this clone: The read falls 3 residues short of the CDR3 end, and the missing part is taken from the germline J gene. This chain uses TRBV4-1 with TRBJ1-1; no clear D. The germline V and J ends were trimmed by 3 bases and 4 bases, with 15 bases remaining between them. This CDR3 comprises 15 residues. The germline CDR1 and CDR2 sequences are MGHRA and YSYEKL. CDR3 sequence: CASSHVAGRSTEAFF. Incomplete CDR3 DNA: TGCGCCAGCAGCCACGTGGCGGGGAGGTCCACTGAA.

Turning to this clone: The missing CDR3 end, 3 residues past where the read stops, is filled in from the germline J gene. J is TRBJ2-1 and V is TRBV19; TRBD1 is a possible D gene (5 bases). This CDR3 region has 15 residues. Germline V gives CDR1 LNHDA, CDR2 SQIVND (reference sequence). Trimming removed 3 bases at V and 4 bases at J, with 13 bases between. CDR3: CASSMEGAGYNEQFF. CDR3 DNA, as far as it was read: TGTGCCAGTAGTATGGAAGGGGCTGGTTACAATGAG.

A note on this clone: The sequenced fragment ends 3 residues before the CDR3 boundary, so the rest is inferred from the germline J gene. The rearrangement uses TRBV7-2 and TRBJ1-2; TRBD1 matches at 9 bases. The CDR3 sequence is 16 residues long. Germline V gene lookup returns CDR1 SGHTA and CDR2 FQGNSA. CDR3 bases read: TGTGCCAGCAGCTTAGCGGACAGGGGCCCTTACAATGAC. This sequence encodes CASSLADRGPYND. The whole CDR3 is CASSLADRGPYNDYTF.

With regard to this clone: Read data end 3 residues before the CDR3 end; the end is taken from the germline J gene. V and J are TRBV12-3 or TRBV12-4 and TRBJ2-3; D unresolved. The CDR3 covers 12 residues. The CDR3 loop is CASSPDLETQYF. CDR3 DNA, as far as it was read: TGTGCCAGCAGTCCAGACTTAGAGACG.

Details on this clone: The read falls 3 residues short of the CDR3 end, and the missing part is taken from the germline J gene. This chain joins TRBV19 and TRBJ2-3; 10 nucleotides match TRBD1. The V gene's germline CDR1 is LNHDA and CDR2 SQIVND (reference sequence). CDR3 length: 16 amino acids. With V trimmed by 7 bases and J by 8 bases, 15 bases remained unmatched. CDR3 sequence reads: CASTSQWGTGAGTQYF. The sequenced part of the CDR3 DNA is TGTGCCAGTACCTCCCAGTGGGGGACAGGGGCCGGTACG.

With regard to this clone: The CDR3 is cut off 3 residues early in the read; its end comes from the germline J gene. The chain is built from TRBV5-1 and TRBJ2-1; a possible D gene is TRBD1 (6 bases). The CDR3 is 15 amino acids. Germline assignment: CDR1 SGHRS and CDR2 YFSETQ. V dropped 5 bases and J dropped 8 bases, with 20 bases sitting between them. The part of the CDR3 DNA that was read is TGCGCCAGCAGTTTACAGGGATTTCTGGTCGATGAG. Translation gives CASSLQGFLVDE. The CDR3, in full, reads CASSLQGFLVDEQFF.

The covered CDR3 bases are TGTGCCAGCAGCTTTCTATCCTACAATGAG. This encodes CASSFLSYNE. The complete CDR3 protein is CASSFLSYNEQFF. The chain is built from TRBV7-9 and TRBJ2-1, with D uncertain. The CDR3 goes on 3 residues after the read ends, and that part is filled in from the germline J gene. Germline V gene lookup returns CDR1 SEHNR and CDR2 FQNEAQ (reference sequence). CDR3 size: 13 residues. The germline V and J ends were trimmed by 3 bases and 1 base, with 4 bases remaining between them. Drawing the rest from reference TRBV7-9 and TRBJ2-1, the complete variable domain is DTGVSQNPRHKITKRGQNVTFRCDPISEHNRLYWYRQTLGQGPEFLTYFQNEAQLEKSRLLSDRFSAERPKGSFSTLEIQRTEQGDSAMYLCASSFLSYNEQFFGPGTRLTVL.

In regard to this clone: The read terminates 3 residues before the CDR3 end, so the remaining end is supplied by the germline J gene. The rearrangement joins TRBV7-9 to TRBJ2-7, with 7 bases identical to TRBD1. CDR3 length: 13 amino acids. CDR1 and CDR2 from the germline V gene are SEHNR and FQNEAQ (reference sequence). Trimming at V came to 4 bases and at J to 4 bases, leaving 4 bases not matched to a gene. CDR3 DNA, as far as it was read: TGTGCCAGCAGCTCGTCAGGGGGATACGAG. Translated, it gives CASSSSGGYE. The full CDR3 protein reads CASSSSGGYEQYF.

With respect to this clone: The CDR3 end falls 3 residues outside the read, so it is completed with the germline J gene. This chain links TRBV4-2 with TRBJ2-4; 14 bases line up with TRBD2. The CDR3 contains 21 residues. CDR1 and CDR2 from the germline V gene are LGHNA and YNFKEQ. V gave up 0 bases and J gave up 0 bases; unmatched junction bases: 10. Incomplete CDR3 DNA: TGTGCCAGCAGCCAAGAGTCCGGGACTAGCGGGGGAGCCCTAGCCAAAAACATT. Encoded protein: CASSQESGTSGGALAKNI. The full CDR3 is CASSQESGTSGGALAKNIQYF.

To note about this clone: The CDR3 end is not reached by the read, which stops 3 residues before it; the germline J gene fills it in. This sequence joins TRBV4-1 and TRBJ2-3; unclear D gene. The V end lost 2 bases, the J end lost 3 bases, and 9 bases lay between the germline ends. From germline, CDR1 is MGHRA and CDR2 YSYEKL. There are 14 residues in the CDR3. The sequenced CDR3 bases are TGCGCCAGCAGCCAACCTGTAAGGACAGATACG. Translating it yields CASSQPVRTDT. The full CDR3 protein reads CASSQPVRTDTQYF.

CDR3 bases read: TGTGCCAGCAGCTTTAGCGGAAAGGACTCCGAG. It yields the protein CASSFSGKDSE. The complete CDR3 protein is CASSFSGKDSEQYF. This sequence joins TRBV7-7 and TRBJ2-7, with D possibly matching TRBD2 (6 bases). The CDR3 end falls 3 residues outside the read, so it is completed with the germline J gene. Trimming left V 3 bases short and J 6 bases short, with 15 bases between. Germline-derived CDR1 and CDR2 are SSHAT and FNYEAQ (reference sequence). This CDR3 contains 14 residues.

Note on this clone: The read stops 3 residues short of the end of the CDR3; the missing end is completed from the germline J gene. This chain joins TRBV10-2 and TRBJ2-1; D perhaps matches TRBD2 (7 bases). Germline values: CDR1 WSHSY, CDR2 SAAADI. The V end lost 7 bases, the J end lost 7 bases, and 17 bases lay between the germline ends. CDR3 length: 14 residues. The CDR3 is CASMWGGLENEQFF. CDR3 bases read: TGCGCCAGCATGTGGGGGGGCCTGGAAAATGAG.

With respect to this clone: The read gets to within 3 residues of the CDR3 end, and the germline J gene fills in the rest. The J gene is TRBJ1-6, the V gene TRBV28, with D possibly being TRBD1 (6 bases). Trimming pared 6 bases from V and 6 bases from J, leaving 18 bases between. The CDR3 spans 16 residues. Germline values: CDR1 MDHEN, CDR2 SYDVKM. The sequenced part of the CDR3 DNA is TGTGCCAGCAGACCACAGGACAGCGCAATTAATTCACCC. This codes for CASRPQDSAINSP. In full, the CDR3 is CASRPQDSAINSPLHF.

Remarks on this clone: The CDR3 extends 3 residues past the end of the read, so its final part is completed from the germline J gene. The V gene is TRBV12-3 or TRBV12-4, the J gene TRBJ2-7, with TRBD2 matching over 9 bases. The junction had 3 bases not matched to a gene; V was cut back by 5 bases and J by 4 bases. The CDR3 covers 13 residues. CDR3 DNA (partial): TGTGCCAGCAGTCCCGGACTAGCGTACGAG. It yields the protein CASSPGLAYE. The entire CDR3 protein is CASSPGLAYEQYF.

On this clone itself: Sequencing ends 3 residues short of the CDR3 end; the germline J gene provides the rest. The chain carries TRBV2 and TRBJ2-1, with TRBD2 matching 7 bases. V dropped 3 bases and J dropped 9; count of bases not matched to a gene: 2. This CDR3 spans 12 amino acids. Germline V gene data show CDR1 as SNHLY and CDR2 as FYNNEI. CDR3 DNA, as far as it was read: TGTGCCAGCAGTGATCGGGGGGTTGAG. This sequence encodes CASSDRGVE. The CDR3 in its entirety is CASSDRGVEQFF.

As for this clone: The DNA ends 3 residues before the CDR3 does, and the rest of the CDR3 is filled in from the germline J gene. V and J are TRBV19 and TRBJ1-1; 7 bases are shared with TRBD1. V shed 9 bases, J shed 6 bases, and the junction held 10 bases outside the gene matches. The CDR3 is made up of 13 amino acids. Germline V lookup: CDR1 LNHDA, CDR2 SQIVND (reference sequence). Partial CDR3 DNA: TGTGCCAGCGCCCCGGGGACAGCATCTGAA. Encoded protein: CASAPGTASE. The whole CDR3 sequence is CASAPGTASEAFF.